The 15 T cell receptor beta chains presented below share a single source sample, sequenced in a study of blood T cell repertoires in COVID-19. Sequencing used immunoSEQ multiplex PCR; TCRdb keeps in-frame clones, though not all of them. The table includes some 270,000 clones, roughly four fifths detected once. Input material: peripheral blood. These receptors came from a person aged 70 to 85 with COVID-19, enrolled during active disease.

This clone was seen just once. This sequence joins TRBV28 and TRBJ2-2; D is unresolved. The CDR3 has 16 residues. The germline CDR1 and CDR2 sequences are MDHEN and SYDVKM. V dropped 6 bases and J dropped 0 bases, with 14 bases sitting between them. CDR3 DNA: TGTGCCAGCAGACCATCGACACCCACGAACACCGGGGAGCTGTTTTTT. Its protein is CASRPSTPTNTGELFF.

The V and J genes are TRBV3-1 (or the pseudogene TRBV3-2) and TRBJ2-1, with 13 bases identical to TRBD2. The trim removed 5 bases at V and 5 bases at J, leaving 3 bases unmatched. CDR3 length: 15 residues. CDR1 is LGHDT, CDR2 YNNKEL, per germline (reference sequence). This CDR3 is CASSSTSGGNNEQFF. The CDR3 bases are TGTGCCAGCAGCTCGACTAGCGGGGGGAACAATGAGCAGTTCTTC.

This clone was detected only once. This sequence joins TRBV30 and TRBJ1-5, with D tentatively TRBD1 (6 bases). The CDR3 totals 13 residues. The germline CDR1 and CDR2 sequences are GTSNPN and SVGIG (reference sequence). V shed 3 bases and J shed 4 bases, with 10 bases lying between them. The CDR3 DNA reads TGTGCCTGGAGGTCAGGGGTGAATCAGCCCCAGCATTTT. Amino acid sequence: CAWRSGVNQPQHF.

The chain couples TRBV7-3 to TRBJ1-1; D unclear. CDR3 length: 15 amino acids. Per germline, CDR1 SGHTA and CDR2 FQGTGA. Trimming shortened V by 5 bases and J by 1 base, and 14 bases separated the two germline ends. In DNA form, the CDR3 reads TGTGCCAGCAGCCCGAGCGCGGGTTGGAACACTGAAGCTTTCTTT. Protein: CASSPSAGWNTEAFF.

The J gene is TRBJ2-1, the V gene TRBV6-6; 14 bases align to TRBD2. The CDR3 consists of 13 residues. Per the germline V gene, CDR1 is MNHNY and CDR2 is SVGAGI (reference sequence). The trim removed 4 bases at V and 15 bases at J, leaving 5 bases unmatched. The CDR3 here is CASSFSGTSGGFF. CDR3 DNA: TGTGCCAGCAGTTTCTCCGGGACTAGCGGGGGGTTCTTC.

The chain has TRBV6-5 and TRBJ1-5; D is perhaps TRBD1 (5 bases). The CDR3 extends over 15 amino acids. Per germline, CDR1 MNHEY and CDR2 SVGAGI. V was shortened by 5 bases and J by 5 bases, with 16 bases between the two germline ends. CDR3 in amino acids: CASSRYQGSYQPQHF. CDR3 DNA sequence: TGTGCCAGCAGTCGTTACCAGGGAAGTTATCAGCCCCAGCATTTT.

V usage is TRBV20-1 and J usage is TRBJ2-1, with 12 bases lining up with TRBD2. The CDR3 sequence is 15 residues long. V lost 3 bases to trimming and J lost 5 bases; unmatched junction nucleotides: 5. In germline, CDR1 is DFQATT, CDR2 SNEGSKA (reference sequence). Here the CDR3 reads CSASGASGRDNEQFF. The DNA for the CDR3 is TGCAGTGCTAGTGGGGCTAGCGGGAGGGACAATGAGCAGTTCTTC.

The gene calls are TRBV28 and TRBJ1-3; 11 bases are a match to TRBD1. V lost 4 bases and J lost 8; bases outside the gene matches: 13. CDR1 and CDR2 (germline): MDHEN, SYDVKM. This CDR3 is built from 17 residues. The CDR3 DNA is TGTGCCAGCAGTTCCCTAATCCGGGACAGGGGGACATACACCATATATTTT. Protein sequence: CASSSLIRDRGTYTIYF.

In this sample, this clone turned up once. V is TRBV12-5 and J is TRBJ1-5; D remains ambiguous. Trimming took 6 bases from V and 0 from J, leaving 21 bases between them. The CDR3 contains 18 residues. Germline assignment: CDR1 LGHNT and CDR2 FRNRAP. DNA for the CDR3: TGTGCTAGTGGCCCCCTTCCCCAAGAAGCATATAGCAATCAGCCCCAGCATTTT. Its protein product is CASGPLPQEAYSNQPQHF. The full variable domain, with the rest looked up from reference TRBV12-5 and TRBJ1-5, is DARVTQTPRHKVTEMGQEVTMRCQPILGHNTVFWYRQTMMQGLELLAYFRNRAPLDDSGMPKDRFSAEMPDATLATLKIQPSEPRDSAVYFCASGPLPQEAYSNQPQHFGDGTRLSIL.

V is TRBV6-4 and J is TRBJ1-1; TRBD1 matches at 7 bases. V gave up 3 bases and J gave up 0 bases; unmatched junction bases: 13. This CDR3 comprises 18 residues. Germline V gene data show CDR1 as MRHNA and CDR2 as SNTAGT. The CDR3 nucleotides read TGTGCCAGCAGTGAAGCCGGGACAGCCCTTCCCATGAACACTGAAGCTTTCTTT. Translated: CASSEAGTALPMNTEAFF.

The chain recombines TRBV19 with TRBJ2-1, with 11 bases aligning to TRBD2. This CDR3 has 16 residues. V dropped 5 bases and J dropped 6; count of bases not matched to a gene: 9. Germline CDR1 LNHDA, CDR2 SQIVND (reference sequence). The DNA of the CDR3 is TGTGCCAGTAGTCACTTAACTAGCGGGGGCTTCAATGAGCAGTTCTTC. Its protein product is CASSHLTSGGFNEQFF.

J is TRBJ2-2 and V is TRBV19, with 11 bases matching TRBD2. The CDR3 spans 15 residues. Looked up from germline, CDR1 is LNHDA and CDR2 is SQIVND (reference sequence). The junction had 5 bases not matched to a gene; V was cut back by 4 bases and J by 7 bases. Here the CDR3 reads CASSTTSGTDGELFF. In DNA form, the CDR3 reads TGTGCCAGTAGTACGACTAGCGGGACGGACGGGGAGCTGTTTTTT.

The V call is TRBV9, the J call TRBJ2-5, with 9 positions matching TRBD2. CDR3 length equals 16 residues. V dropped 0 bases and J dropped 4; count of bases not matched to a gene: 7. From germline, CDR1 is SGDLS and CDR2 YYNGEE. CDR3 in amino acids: CASSVGGSGSRETQYF. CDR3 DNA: TGTGCCAGCAGCGTAGGGGGTAGCGGGAGTCGAGAGACCCAGTACTTC. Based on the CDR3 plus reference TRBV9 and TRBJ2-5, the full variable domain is DSGVTQTPKHLITATGQRVTLRCSPRSGDLSVYWYQQSLDQGLQFLIQYYNGEERAKGNILERFSAQQFPDLHSELNLSSLELGDSALYFCASSVGGSGSRETQYFGPGTRLLVL.

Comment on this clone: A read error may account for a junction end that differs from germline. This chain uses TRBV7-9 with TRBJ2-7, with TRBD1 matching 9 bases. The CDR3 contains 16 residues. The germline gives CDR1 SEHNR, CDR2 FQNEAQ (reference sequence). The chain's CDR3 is CASSLPTGGITYGQYF. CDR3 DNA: TGTGCCAGCAGCTTACCGACAGGGGGGATAACATACGGGCAGTACTTC.

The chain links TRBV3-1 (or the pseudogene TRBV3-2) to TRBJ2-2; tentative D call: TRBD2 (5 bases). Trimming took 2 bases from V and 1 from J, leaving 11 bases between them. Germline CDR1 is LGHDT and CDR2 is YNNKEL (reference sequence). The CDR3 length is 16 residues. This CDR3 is CASSQLRARNTGELFF. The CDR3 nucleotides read TGTGCCAGCAGCCAATTGCGGGCGAGGAACACCGGGGAGCTGTTTTTT.